The 8 T cell receptor beta chains listed next were all sequenced from one sample in a study of regulatory T cells in long-lasting Graves disease. HTBI primers from iRepertoire and Arm-PCR of CDR3 regions yielded the TCR beta libraries. TCRdb redid the calling of the multiplex PCR reads with MiXCR, one entry per CDR3 protein. The table records approximately 390,000 distinct CDR3 sequences, around 15% of them present only once. The time point is: newly diagnosed GD, antithyroid drugs for less than 3 months. RNA isolated from PBMCs was used to make the TCR library. These data were also filed under a second study, of T cells in Graves' hyperthyroidism and ophthalmopathy.

The input for sequencing was peripheral blood mononuclear cells (PBMCs), taken at new diagnosis, from a patient treated with antithyroid drugs. These TCRs come from a woman under 30 with Graves disease.

This clonotype was seen ten or more times. One junction end disagrees with the germline gene, perhaps due to a read error. The V gene is TRBV5-5, the J gene TRBJ1-1; D unclear. Germline V gene sequence: CDR1 SGHKS, CDR2 YYEKEE (reference sequence). This CDR3 has 15 amino acids. The CDR3 reads CASSLAGSLNTEAFF. The CDR3 DNA reads as TGCGCCAGCAGCTTGGCCGGGTCTCTGAACACTGAAGCTTTCTTT.

This chain's CDR3 is CASRPGRSNSYNEQFF. CDR3 DNA: TGTGCCAGTAGGCCAGGGAGATCGAACTCCTACAATGAGCAGTTCTTC. The gene calls are TRBV19 and TRBJ2-1, with D tentatively TRBD1 or TRBD2 (5 bases each). The V and J ends lost 6 bases and 0 bases respectively, with 15 bases between them. Germline-derived CDR1 and CDR2 are LNHDA and SQIVND (reference sequence). The CDR3 is 16 residues long.

Ten or more counts support this clonotype. The chain employs TRBV3-1 and TRBJ2-3; D may be TRBD1 (6 bases). Trimming removed 0 bases from V and 8 bases from J, with 12 bases in between. This CDR3 has 14 amino acids. Germline V gives CDR1 LGHDT, CDR2 YNNKEL (reference sequence). CDR3: CASSQEHDRTTQYF. DNA of the CDR3: TGTGCCAGCAGCCAAGAGCATGACAGGACTACGCAGTATTTT.

This clonotype was counted ten times or more. The V gene is TRBV28, the J gene TRBJ1-4; a weak D match, TRBD1 (5 bases). Trimming took 5 bases from V and 7 from J, leaving 17 bases between them. CDR1 is MDHEN, CDR2 SYDVKM, per germline. This CDR3 comprises 15 residues. This CDR3 is CASSPPIRAGEKLFF. CDR3 sequence (DNA): TGTGCCAGCAGTCCACCAATCAGGGCGGGTGAAAAACTGTTTTTT.

Concerning this clonotype itself: A much larger clone differs by one base, so this may be a read error. The V gene is TRBV30, the J gene TRBJ2-1; the D call may be TRBD1 or TRBD2 (5 bases each). Looked up from germline, CDR1 is GTSNPN and CDR2 is SVGIG (reference sequence). The CDR3 runs to 17 residues. The chain's CDR3 is CAWSNRDRRMSYNEQLF. In DNA form, the CDR3 reads TGTGCCTGGAGTAACCGGGACCGCAGAATGTCCTACAATGAGCAGCTCTTC.

This clonotype came up a few times. This chain joins TRBV10-3 and TRBJ1-1; D is unresolved. The CDR3 has 13 residues. Germline CDR1 reads ENHRY; CDR2 reads SYGVKD. Trimming stripped 4 bases from V and 4 bases from J, with 10 bases between. CDR3 DNA sequence: TGTGCCATCAGTGCTCCAGGTATCACTGAAGCTTTCTTT. Its translation is CAISAPGITEAFF.

Comment on this clonotype: A much larger clone lies one base from this, so it may be a read error. The chain recombines TRBV11-2 with TRBJ1-1; the D gene is possibly TRBD1 (5 bases). CDR1 is SGHAT and CDR2 is FQNNGV in the germline V gene. CDR3 length: 17 residues. V was trimmed by 6 bases and J by 3 bases, leaving 23 bases between them. This CDR3 is CASRSGNWGSMDTEAFF. The CDR3 DNA follows: TGTGCCAGCAGGAGCGGGAATTGGGGCAGTATGGACACTGAAGCTTTCTTT.

This clonotype has just one count. This chain joins TRBV19 and TRBJ2-1, with unresolved D. CDR1 and CDR2 from the germline V gene are LNHDA and SQIVND (reference sequence). The V end was cut by 9 bases, the J end by 0 bases, with 9 bases between. The CDR3 runs to 13 residues. The CDR3 sequence: CASGQSSYNEQFF. In nucleotides, the CDR3 is TGTGCCAGCGGCCAAAGCTCCTACAATGAGCAGTTCTTC.